The source of this T cell receptor (beta chain) is a study of T cell responses to AZD1222 COVID-19 vaccine. Study-wide points: AZD1222 recipients seropositive at baseline numbered only 5 or 6.

Sequencing was performed with immunoSEQ multiplex PCR; in TCRdb, only in-frame clones are kept and a portion is missing. The sample carries 130,000 or so clones, 93% recorded once. With 2 bases removed from V and 1 base from J, the gap between germline ends came to 9 bases. The CDR3 spans 14 residues. Looked up from germline, CDR1 is GTSNPN and CDR2 is SVGIG (reference sequence). Note on this clone: Its matching antigen is unknown.

This receptor was obtained from an adult in good health. Material: peripheral blood, obtained on day 0 of AZD1222 vaccination. The chain employs TRBV30 and TRBJ1-3; D is unclear. CDR3 protein: CAWSLSESGNTIYF. For the CDR3, the DNA is TGTGCCTGGAGTCTATCCGAGTCTGGAAACACCATATATTTT.